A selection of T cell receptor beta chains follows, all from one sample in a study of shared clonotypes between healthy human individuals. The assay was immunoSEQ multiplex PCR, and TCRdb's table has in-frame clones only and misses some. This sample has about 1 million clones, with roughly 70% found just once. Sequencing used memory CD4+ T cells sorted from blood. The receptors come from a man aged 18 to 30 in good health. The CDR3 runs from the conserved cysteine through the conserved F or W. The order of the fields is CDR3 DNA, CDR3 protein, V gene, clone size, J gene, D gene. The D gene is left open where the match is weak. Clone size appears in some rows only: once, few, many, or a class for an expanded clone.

TGTGCCAGCAGCTCCCTCCCCGACGCGCGCGGCTACACCTTC CASSSLPDARGYTF TRBV7-2 . TRBJ1-2 .
TGTGCCAGCAGCCCCTCGCTAGCGGAATCCTACGAGCAGTACTTC CASSPSLAESYEQYF TRBV7-2 . TRBJ2-7 TRBD2
TGCGCCAGCAGCCAAGTGGGGGGGTCAGCAGATACGCAGTATTTT CASSQVGGSADTQYF TRBV4-1 . TRBJ2-3 TRBD2
TGTGCCAGCAGCCCGAAGATTGGGCTGTTTTTT CASSPKIGLFF TRBV11-2 . TRBJ2-2 .
TGTGCCAGCACCCCGGGGGACAGCCCCTACAATGAGCAGTTCTTC CASTPGDSPYNEQFF TRBV7-9 . TRBJ2-1 .
TGTGCCAGCTCACCCCTAGCGGGGTCCTACAATGAGCAGTTCTTC CASSPLAGSYNEQFF TRBV18 . TRBJ2-1 TRBD2
TGTGCCAGCTCACCAAGGACTAATCAGCCCCAGCATTTT CASSPRTNQPQHF TRBV18 . TRBJ1-5 .
TGTGCCAGCACAGTGAGGTGGGGGGACACTGAAGCTTTCTTT CASTVRWGDTEAFF TRBV6-1 . TRBJ1-1 .
TGCGCCAGCAGCCAGGTCGGACAGACCTCTGGGGCCAACGTCCTGACTTTC CASSQVGQTSGANVLTF TRBV4-1 . TRBJ2-6 .
TGTGCCAGCAGTGTCCAGGGTAGCGGGAGAGGGTATGAGCAGTTCTTC CASSVQGSGRGYEQFF TRBV6-1 . TRBJ2-1 TRBD2
TGTGCCAGCAGTTTAACCCGGGTTACTCAGCCCCAGCATTTT CASSLTRVTQPQHF TRBV27 once TRBJ1-5 .
TGTGCCAGCAGTTACCCGAGCTCATTTGAAGCTTTCTTT CASSYPSSFEAFF TRBV6-6 . TRBJ1-1 .
TGTGCCAGTAGTACCCCGGGGGGGGTCTATGGCTACACCTTC CASSTPGGVYGYTF TRBV19 . TRBJ1-2 .
TGTGCCTGGAGTACCTCCTACAATGAGCAGTTCTTC CAWSTSYNEQFF TRBV30 . TRBJ2-1 .
TGTGCCAGCAGCCCTACAGGACAAGAGACCCAGTACTTC CASSPTGQETQYF TRBV7-3 . TRBJ2-5 .
TGTGCCAGCAGTGAAGGGGGGGGGAGAGAGACCCAGTACTTC CASSEGGGRETQYF TRBV6-1 . TRBJ2-5 TRBD2
TGTGCCAGCAGATCCCTCCAGGGTAAACTGTTTTTT CASRSLQGKLFF TRBV6-5 . TRBJ1-4 .
TGTGCCAGCTCACCCCCTAGCGGGAGTTCCTACGAGCAGTACTTC CASSPPSGSSYEQYF TRBV18 . TRBJ2-7 TRBD2
TGTGCCACCAGCAGAGGGGGGACAGGGTACACTGAAGCTTTCTTT CATSRGGTGYTEAFF TRBV15 . TRBJ1-1 TRBD1
TGTGCCAGCAGCGGAGGACTAGCGGGGAAGAGCACAGATACGCAGTATTTT CASSGGLAGKSTDTQYF TRBV7-9 . TRBJ2-3 TRBD2
TGTGCCAGCAGCGGGACGGGAGGGCCTTACAATGAGCAGTTCTTC CASSGTGGPYNEQFF TRBV6-5 . TRBJ2-1 TRBD2
TGTGCCAGCAGCGTTAACTCTAACTATGGCTACACCTTC CASSVNSNYGYTF TRBV5-4 . TRBJ1-2 .
TGTGCCAGCAGTGGGTGGGGGATGAACACTGAAGCTTTCTTT CASSGWGMNTEAFF TRBV5-6 . TRBJ1-1 .
TGTGCCAGCAGCTTGTTCCAGGGGGAAAGGAACACTGAAGCTTTCTTT CASSLFQGERNTEAFF TRBV5-6 many TRBJ1-1 TRBD1
TGTGCCAGCAGCTTAGGAATAGGGATCTACGAGCAGTACTTC CASSLGIGIYEQYF TRBV7-2 . TRBJ2-7 .
TGTGCCAGCAGTGCTGCGACTGTGAGCACTGAAGCTTTCTTT CASSAATVSTEAFF TRBV6-1 once TRBJ1-1 .
TGCGCCAGCAGCTTAAATCAAGAGACCCAGTACTTC CASSLNQETQYF TRBV5-1 few TRBJ2-5 .
TGTGCCAGTCAGAGCCGGGGTGGCCATGGCTACACCTTC CASQSRGGHGYTF TRBV19 . TRBJ1-2 .
TGTGCCAGCAGCTTAACCTACGGATACGAGCAGTACTTC CASSLTYGYEQYF TRBV7-2 . TRBJ2-7 .